Here is one T cell receptor beta chain with its context. Its antigen is not known. Data came from immunoSEQ multiplex PCR; TCRdb stores just in-frame clones and leaves some out. The data hold 20,000 to 25,000 clones, with 75% to 90% observed a single time. Trimming left V 5 bases short and J 0 bases short, with 18 bases between. From germline, CDR1 is SGHTA and CDR2 FQGNSA. The CDR3 contains 17 residues. The data stem from a study of lymphopenia after photon versus proton radiotherapy. Whole-study results and caveats: Survival link was tested only in deceased patients; proton benefit remains a possibility.

Material: peripheral blood, obtained from a patient treated with photon-based radiotherapy. The rearrangement uses TRBV7-2 and TRBJ2-3; D could derive from TRBD1 or TRBD2 (5 bases each). This receptor was taken from a man aged 60 to 75 with pancreatic cancer. The CDR3 bases are TGTGCCAGCAGCCGACCCAACCGGGACCATAGCACAGATACGCAGTATTTT. The encoded protein is CASSRPNRDHSTDTQYF.